The 20 T cell receptor beta chains presented below share a single source sample, sequenced in a study of T cell repertoires in cytomegalovirus infection. Their antigens remain unidentified. TCRdb redid the calling of the reads with MiXCR, one entry per CDR3 protein. The sample lists approximately 910,000 distinct CDR3 sequences; around 31% were seen once. The source material was cultured CD8+ T cells from PBMCs, sampled from culture after CMV antigen stimulation. These receptor sequences come from a human donor in good health (CMV status not recorded). Some clones in this sample may be carry-over from other donors' samples.

This clonotype has just a few counts. A single base separates this from a much larger clone, so it may be a read error. The chain combines TRBV6-2 or TRBV6-3 with TRBJ1-1; D is uncertain. With 2 bases removed from V and 0 bases from J, the gap between germline ends came to 4 bases. The CDR3 extends over 13 amino acids. CDR1 and CDR2 from the germline V gene are MNHEY and SVGEGT. The CDR3 protein is CASSYEVNTEAFF. The CDR3 nucleotides read TGTGCCAGCAGTTACGAGGTGAACACTGAAGCTTTCTTT.

This clonotype was recorded a few times. The rearrangement links TRBV6-1 to TRBJ2-7; D not certain. In germline, CDR1 is MNHNS, CDR2 SASEGT. With 4 bases removed from V and 3 bases from J, the gap between germline ends came to 7 bases. The CDR3 has 12 amino acids. The DNA of the CDR3 is TGTGCCAGCAGTGGGACCAACTACGAGCAGTACGTC. Translation gives CASSGTNYEQYV.

The V gene is TRBV4-3, the J gene TRBJ2-5; no reliable D call. Trimming pared 6 bases from V and 5 bases from J, leaving 13 bases between. CDR3 length: 13 amino acids. CDR1 and CDR2 (germline): LGHNA, YSLEER. The CDR3 spells CASSPGALETQYF. CDR3 coding DNA: TGCGCCAGCAGTCCTGGTGCGTTGGAGACCCAGTACTTC.

This clonotype was observed many times. The V call is TRBV12-3 or TRBV12-4, the J call TRBJ1-2; possible D gene TRBD1, 5 bases. The CDR3 sequence is 12 residues long. V was shortened by 5 bases and J by 5 bases, with 9 bases between the two germline ends. The CDR3, as DNA: TGTGCCAGCAGTCCAGGGAGATATGGCTACACCTTC. This sequence encodes CASSPGRYGYTF.

This chain links TRBV7-9 with TRBJ1-5; tentatively, D is TRBD1 (6 bases). V was trimmed by 5 bases and J by 11 bases, leaving 19 bases between them. Germline CDR1 and CDR2: SEHNR and FQNEAQ (reference sequence). This CDR3 comprises 14 residues. Written as DNA, the CDR3 is TGTGCCAGCAGCACGACAGGAGGGGATCAAACCCAGCATTTT. Translation: CASSTTGGDQTQHF.

This clonotype has more than one count but fewer than ten. The J gene is TRBJ1-2, the V gene TRBV19, with 9 positions matching TRBD1. J lost 3 bases, V lost 6 bases, and 5 bases had no gene match. Germline lookup yields CDR1 LNHDA and CDR2 SQIVND (reference sequence). CDR3 length: 14 amino acids. DNA of the CDR3: TGTGCCAGTAGCACAGGGGGCGCGGACTATGGCTACACCTTC. This encodes CASSTGGADYGYTF.

The V gene is TRBV10-3, the J gene TRBJ1-3; perhaps TRBD1 as D (6 bases). Germline assignment: CDR1 ENHRY and CDR2 SYGVKD. The CDR3 is 14 residues long. The V gene lost 6 bases and the J gene lost 6 bases, with 15 bases spanning the gap. CDR3 in amino acids: CAIRTGYFENTIYF. Here the CDR3 DNA reads TGTGCCATCAGAACAGGGTACTTTGAAAACACCATATATTTT.

The rearrangement joins TRBV12-3 or TRBV12-4 to TRBJ2-5, with D perhaps matching TRBD2 (6 bases). V was clipped by 0 bases and J by 4 bases, with 12 bases between them. The CDR3 is made up of 15 amino acids. The CDR3: CASSLAHAGRETQYF. The DNA for the CDR3 is TGTGCCAGCAGTTTAGCGCATGCGGGGAGAGAGACCCAGTACTTC.

This clonotype was counted many times. This chain links TRBV7-8 with TRBJ2-7; 8 bases are shared with TRBD2. CDR1 is SGHVS and CDR2 is FQNEAQ in the germline V gene. The junction had 3 bases not matched to a gene; V was cut back by 8 bases and J by 0 bases. The CDR3 length is 13 residues. The CDR3 nucleotides are TGTGCCAGCCGGGAGGGAATCTCCTACGAGCAGTACGTC. Its translation: CASREGISYEQYV.

This clonotype was recorded a few times. This sequence joins TRBV13 and TRBJ1-1, with a weak D call TRBD1 (5 bases). Trimming took off 0 bases at V and 6 bases at J, with 11 bases between the two ends. The CDR3 totals 14 residues. Germline V lookup: CDR1 PRHDT, CDR2 FYEKMQ (reference sequence). This CDR3 is CASSLGAGAAEAFF. The CDR3 coding sequence is TGTGCCAGCAGCTTAGGGGCCGGGGCCGCTGAAGCTTTCTTT.

The J gene is TRBJ1-1, the V gene TRBV5-4; 12 bases line up with TRBD1. The CDR3 covers 17 residues. The ends lost 3 bases at V and 2 bases at J; junction bases unmatched: 8. The germline CDR1 and CDR2 sequences are SGHNT and YYREEE (reference sequence). The CDR3 coding sequence is TGTGCCAGCAGCTCGAAGGGACAGGGGGCAGTTAACACTGAAGCTTTCTTT. It encodes CASSSKGQGAVNTEAFF. Full variable domain (missing parts from reference TRBV5-4 and TRBJ1-1): ETGVTQSPTHLIKTRGQQVTLRCSSQSGHNTVSWYQQALGQGPQFIFQYYREEENGRGNFPPRFSGLQFPNYSSELNVNALELDDSALYLCASSSKGQGAVNTEAFFGQGTRLTVV.

In its sample, this clonotype was seen many times. The chain employs TRBV7-2 and TRBJ2-1; D is tentatively TRBD1 or TRBD2 (6 bases each). The germline V gene encodes CDR1 SGHTA and CDR2 FQGNSA. This CDR3 region has 14 residues. Trimming removed 1 base from V and 8 bases from J, with 12 bases in between. DNA for the CDR3: TGTGCCAGCAGCTTAGGGGGGGCCTTCTATGAGCAGTTCTTC. Protein: CASSLGGAFYEQFF.

This clonotype was counted between two and nine times. The V call is TRBV2, the J call TRBJ1-2; D gene uncertain. CDR1 and CDR2 from the germline V gene are SNHLY and FYNNEI. Trimming left V 0 bases short and J 4 bases short, with 6 bases between. The CDR3 totals 13 residues. CDR3 sequence (DNA): TGTGCCAGCAGTGAAGCGTTCGGCTATGGCTACACCTTC. Translating it yields CASSEAFGYGYTF.

This clonotype was seen a handful of times. V gene TRBV12-3 or TRBV12-4 combines with J gene TRBJ2-7; D gene ambiguous. There are 12 residues in the CDR3. V shed 1 base and J shed 5 bases, with 6 bases lying between them. As DNA, the CDR3 is TGTGCCAGCAGTTTAGTTGGGAACGAGCAGTACTTC. Translating it yields CASSLVGNEQYF.

This clonotype was picked up a small number of times. V gene TRBV27 combines with J gene TRBJ2-1; tentatively, D is TRBD1 (5 bases). CDR3 length: 15 amino acids. Trimming shortened V by 5 bases and J by 2 bases, and 13 bases separated the two germline ends. Germline V lookup: CDR1 MNHEY, CDR2 SMNVEV (reference sequence). The CDR3, as DNA: TGTGCCAGCAGTCCCCAGGACATCCCCTACAATGAGCAGTTCTTC. It yields the protein CASSPQDIPYNEQFF.

The V gene is TRBV7-9, the J gene TRBJ2-2, with TRBD1 as a possible D gene (5 bases). The germline V gene encodes CDR1 SEHNR and CDR2 FQNEAQ (reference sequence). This CDR3 region has 14 residues. Trimming took 1 base from V and 7 from J, leaving 10 bases between them. Here the CDR3 DNA reads TGTGCCAGCAGCTTAGTAGGGGCAGTCGGGGAGCTGTTTTTT. It is translated as CASSLVGAVGELFF.

In this sample, this clonotype turned up a few times. The chain couples TRBV12-3 or TRBV12-4 to TRBJ1-2; the match to TRBD1 covers 8 bases. With 2 bases clipped from V and 8 bases from J, the junction kept 4 bases outside the gene matches. The CDR3 consists of 13 residues. CDR3: CASSLQGAQGYTF. CDR3 nucleotide sequence: TGTGCCAGCAGTTTACAGGGGGCGCAAGGCTACACCTTC.

The chain is built from TRBV6-5 and TRBJ2-3, with D perhaps TRBD1 (6 bases). Looked up from germline, CDR1 is MNHEY and CDR2 is SVGAGI. CDR3 length: 15 residues. V was cut by 6 bases and J by 4 bases, with 17 bases left in between. The CDR3 region has the DNA TGTGCCAGCAGCCCCCGGTGGGGGCGCCCAGATACGCAGTATTTT. Amino acid sequence: CASSPRWGRPDTQYF.

In this sample, this clonotype turned up a few times. The chain links TRBV14 to TRBJ2-7, with unresolved D. V was cut by 1 base and J by 6 bases, with 4 bases left in between. This CDR3 comprises 11 residues. CDR1 and CDR2 from the germline V gene are SGHDN and FVKESK. The chain's CDR3 is CASSQGIEQYF. CDR3 nucleotide sequence: TGTGCCAGCAGCCAAGGGATCGAGCAGTACTTC.

The V gene is TRBV27, the J gene TRBJ1-1; tentative D call: TRBD1 (6 bases). The ends were cut back, 7 bases at V and 0 bases at J, with 12 bases in the middle. This CDR3 is built from 14 residues. Germline CDR1 MNHEY, CDR2 SMNVEV (reference sequence). Here the CDR3 DNA reads TGTGCCAGCAAGGACAGTACTATGAACACTGAAGCTTTCTTT. Translation gives CASKDSTMNTEAFF.